This T cell receptor beta chain derives from a study of cytomegalovirus exposure and HLA in healthy donors. This PCR relied on a set of 60 Vbeta primers and 13 Jbeta primers. Assay: immunoSEQ multiplex PCR; the TCRdb copy retains only in-frame clones and omits some. Of 210,000 or so clones in the sample, roughly 80% were seen once. The germline gives CDR1 MNHEY, CDR2 SMNVEV (reference sequence). Deletions cut 6 bases from V and 2 bases from J, with 15 bases between. The CDR3 is made up of 15 amino acids. V gene TRBV27 combines with J gene TRBJ2-3, with D maybe TRBD1 (6 bases). Sequenced material: PBMCs. The origin of this receptor is a girl aged 2 to 10 in good health and CMV-seronegative. CDR3 loop: CASSPTGPLTDTQYF. The CDR3 DNA sequence: TGTGCCAGCAGCCCCACAGGGCCCCTCACAGATACGCAGTATTTT.